The following is a TCR beta chain sequence with its context. The CDR3 runs 14 residues. The germline gives CDR1 WNHNN, CDR2 SYGVQD (reference sequence). V gave up 4 bases and J gave up 6 bases, with 13 bases separating them. This entry belongs to a study of shared clonotypes between healthy human individuals. The protocol was immunoSEQ multiplex PCR, while the TCRdb copy is restricted to in-frame clones and leaves out a portion. The data show some 650,000 clones, more than 95% seen once. Material: naive CD4+ T cells sorted from blood. Subset described: CD45RA+ positively selected. This clonotype was sampled from a young woman in good health. The chain carries TRBV10-1 and TRBJ2-1; D perhaps matches TRBD2 (5 bases). The CDR3 here is CASSVAGLPNEQFF. The CDR3 nucleotides read TGCGCCAGCAGTGTTGCGGGTCTCCCCAATGAGCAGTTCTTC.